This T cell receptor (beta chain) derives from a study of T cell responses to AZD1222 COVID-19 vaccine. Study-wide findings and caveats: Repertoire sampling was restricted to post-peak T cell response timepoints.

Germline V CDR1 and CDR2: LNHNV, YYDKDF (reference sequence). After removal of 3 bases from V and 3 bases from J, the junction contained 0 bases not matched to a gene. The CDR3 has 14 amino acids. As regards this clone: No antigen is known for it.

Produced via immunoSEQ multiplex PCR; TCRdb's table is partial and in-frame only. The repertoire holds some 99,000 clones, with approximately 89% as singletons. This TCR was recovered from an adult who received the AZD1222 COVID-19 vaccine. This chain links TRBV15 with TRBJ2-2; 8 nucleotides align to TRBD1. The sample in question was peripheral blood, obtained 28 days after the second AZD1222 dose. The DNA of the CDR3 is TGTGCCACCAGCAGGACAGGGGACACCGGGGAGCTGTTTTTT. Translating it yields CATSRTGDTGELFF.